The 7 T cell receptor beta chains given below trace back to one sample, sequenced in a study of CD8 T cells in ankylosing spondylitis. Study findings and constraints: Several highly homologous variants formed a TCR beta motif that appeared characteristic of ankylosing spondylitis blood.

From the 5' RACE reads, TCRdb called clonotypes with MiXCR, one entry per CDR3 protein. This sample has 500,000 to 650,000 distinct CDR3 sequences, with about 5.7% found just once. What these receptors recognize is not known. Sequenced input: blood, either unsorted or a sorted T cell fraction (not recorded which). The source of these receptors is a male donor with ankylosing spondylitis.

This clonotype was recorded at least ten times. This chain links TRBV7-8 with TRBJ1-1; 8 nucleotides match TRBD1. Per the germline V gene, CDR1 is SGHVS and CDR2 is FQNEAQ. The ends lost 2 bases at V and 1 base at J; junction bases unmatched: 6. This CDR3 is built from 16 residues. In nucleotides, the CDR3 is TGTGCCAGCAGCTTAATTACAGGGGGATCGAACACTGAAGCTTTCTTT. Its translation is CASSLITGGSNTEAFF.

This clonotype showed up many times. V gene TRBV20-1 combines with J gene TRBJ2-7; D unresolved. Germline V lookup: CDR1 DFQATT, CDR2 SNEGSKA (reference sequence). The CDR3 contains 12 residues. V was cut by 1 base and J by 4 bases, with 8 bases left in between. In nucleotides, the CDR3 is TGCAGTGCTAGAGGTCCCCAGTACGAGCAGTACTTC. It is translated as CSARGPQYEQYF.

This clonotype was observed many times. V is TRBV12-5 and J is TRBJ1-1, with D possibly TRBD1 on 6 matching bases. Between the trimmed V and J ends, which lost 1 base and 3 bases, there was a span of 12 bases. The CDR3 is 15 residues long. Germline lookup yields CDR1 LGHNT and CDR2 FRNRAP. The CDR3 here is CASGLEDRSDTEAFF. The CDR3 DNA is TGTGCTAGTGGTTTGGAAGACAGGTCCGACACTGAAGCTTTCTTT. Based on the CDR3 plus reference TRBV12-5 and TRBJ1-1, the full variable domain is DARVTQTPRHKVTEMGQEVTMRCQPILGHNTVFWYRQTMMQGLELLAYFRNRAPLDDSGMPKDRFSAEMPDATLATLKIQPSEPRDSAVYFCASGLEDRSDTEAFFGQGTRLTVV.

This clonotype was seen at least ten times. This sequence joins TRBV5-5 and TRBJ1-1, with 9 positions matching TRBD1. Germline values: CDR1 SGHKS, CDR2 YYEKEE (reference sequence). Trimming took 4 bases from V and 5 from J; bases not matched to a gene: 9. This CDR3 is 15 amino acids long. In DNA form, the CDR3 reads TGTGCCAGCAGCCGACTGGACAGGGGTCAGACTGAAGCTTTCTTT. This encodes CASSRLDRGQTEAFF.

About this clonotype itself: The junction shows a germline mismatch at one end, possibly a read error. The V gene is TRBV4-3, the J gene TRBJ2-2; 8 bases match TRBD1. Germline assignment: CDR1 LGHNA and CDR2 YSLEER. The CDR3 covers 16 residues. CDR3: CASSKDRGTNTGELFF. The DNA of the CDR3 is TGCGCCAGCAGCAAAGACAGGGGAACGAACACCGGGGAGCTGTTTTTT.

This clonotype is classed as medium-sized (0.01 to 0.1%). The V call is TRBV27, the J call TRBJ1-4, with D unresolved. Trimming removed 3 bases from V and 5 bases from J, with 10 bases in between. Germline-derived CDR1 and CDR2 are MNHEY and SMNVEV (reference sequence). The CDR3 covers 14 residues. The CDR3, as DNA: TGTGCCAGCAGTTTCGCGCCCCGCAATGAAAAACTGTTTTTT. It codes for CASSFAPRNEKLFF.

This clonotype was counted ten times or more. This chain uses TRBV7-2 with TRBJ2-7; 12 nucleotides align to TRBD1. The CDR3 runs to 14 residues. Germline V lookup: CDR1 SGHTA, CDR2 FQGNSA. V was clipped by 5 bases and J by 6 bases; unmatched bases: 5. The CDR3 reads CASSPRDRGPEQYF. The DNA for the CDR3 is TGTGCCAGCAGCCCCCGGGACAGGGGGCCCGAGCAGTACTTC.